The 14 T cell receptor beta chains presented below share a single source sample, sequenced in a study of OX40 agonist ivuxolimab in advanced cancers. Repertoires were generated with immunoSEQ multiplex PCR, while TCRdb's copy carries only in-frame clones and drops some. The sample lists about 120,000 clones, 80% to 95% occurring once. Here the sequenced sample was CD4+ or CD8+ T cells sorted from blood, taken in a trial of the OX40 agonist ivuxolimab. Receptors were obtained from an adult with an advanced solid tumor such as melanoma, head and neck, liver or kidney cancer.

CDR3 residues: CASSIRSGRAFF. The CDR3 nucleotides read TGTGCCAGTAGTATCCGATCGGGTCGGGCTTTCTTT. The V call is TRBV19, the J call TRBJ1-1; D remains ambiguous. With 3 bases removed from V and 11 bases from J, the gap between germline ends came to 13 bases. This CDR3 is 12 amino acids long. Germline V gene lookup returns CDR1 LNHDA and CDR2 SQIVND (reference sequence).

This clone appeared a few times. The chain couples TRBV30 to TRBJ1-5; TRBD1 might be the D (5 bases). The V gene's germline CDR1 is GTSNPN and CDR2 SVGIG (reference sequence). The germline V and J ends were trimmed by 2 bases and 7 bases, with 12 bases remaining between them. The CDR3 is 13 amino acids. The CDR3 DNA follows: TGTGCCTGGAGTATTCAGGGCCTCCAGCCCCAGCATTTT. Protein sequence: CAWSIQGLQPQHF.

J is TRBJ1-3 and V is TRBV9; D is possibly TRBD1 (5 bases). This CDR3 comprises 14 residues. Germline V gives CDR1 SGDLS, CDR2 YYNGEE. Trimming left V 3 bases short and J 4 bases short, with 11 bases between. As DNA, the CDR3 is TGTGCCAGCAGCGATGGGGCGAGGGGAAACACCATATATTTT. Encoded protein: CASSDGARGNTIYF.

The chain links TRBV12-5 to TRBJ1-4, with 7 bases lining up with TRBD1. V lost 0 bases, J lost 7 bases, and 11 bases stayed unmatched. This CDR3 region has 17 residues. Germline assignment: CDR1 LGHNT and CDR2 FRNRAP. The CDR3 is CASGLVPETGRGEKLFF. The CDR3 nucleotides read TGTGCTAGTGGTTTGGTACCAGAGACAGGGCGGGGTGAAAAACTGTTTTTT. Variable domain in full (rest from reference TRBV12-5 and TRBJ1-4): DARVTQTPRHKVTEMGQEVTMRCQPILGHNTVFWYRQTMMQGLELLAYFRNRAPLDDSGMPKDRFSAEMPDATLATLKIQPSEPRDSAVYFCASGLVPETGRGEKLFFGSGTQLSVL.

This chain joins TRBV5-1 and TRBJ1-3; 7 bases line up with TRBD1. CDR1 and CDR2 from the germline V gene are SGHRS and YFSETQ. V gave up 0 bases and J gave up 4 bases; unmatched junction bases: 4. The CDR3 extends over 15 amino acids. The CDR3 region has the DNA TGCGCCAGCAGCTTGGAAGGGGGCGCCGGAAACACCATATATTTT. This translates into CASSLEGGAGNTIYF.

The chain is built from TRBV5-8 and TRBJ2-1, with 11 bases lining up with TRBD1. V shed 6 bases, J shed 9 bases, and the junction held 5 bases outside the gene matches. Germline V lookup: CDR1 SGHTS, CDR2 YDEGEE. This CDR3 has 13 residues. CDR3 coding DNA: TGTGCCAGCATCGGACAGGGGGCAGCTGAGCAGTTCTTC. Translation: CASIGQGAAEQFF. Using reference TRBV5-8 and TRBJ2-1 for the parts outside the CDR3, the full variable domain is EAGVTQSPTHLIKTRGQQATLRCSPISGHTSVYWYQQALGLGLQFLLWYDEGEERNRGNFPPRFSGRQFPNYSSELNVNALELEDSALYLCASIGQGAAEQFFGPGTRLTVL.

This chain connects TRBV19 to TRBJ1-5; weak D call: TRBD1 (6 bases). The ends were cut back, 8 bases at V and 3 bases at J, with 17 bases in the middle. The CDR3 totals 15 residues. Germline lookup yields CDR1 LNHDA and CDR2 SQIVND (reference sequence). CDR3 in DNA: TGTGCCAGTGCGGGGGGCAGGGTACCCAATCAGCCCCAGCATTTT. Translated, it gives CASAGGRVPNQPQHF.

This clone has a handful of counts. V is TRBV6-1 and J is TRBJ2-7, with D hard to call. This CDR3 region has 15 residues. Deletions cut 0 bases from V and 2 bases from J, with 11 bases between. In germline, CDR1 is MNHNS, CDR2 SASEGT. The CDR3 DNA reads TGTGCCAGCAGTGAAGCGCTCCAGGCGGCCTACGAGCAGTACTTC. It is translated as CASSEALQAAYEQYF.

This clone was seen a few times. This chain links TRBV15 with TRBJ1-5; tentative D call: TRBD1 (5 bases). Germline CDR1 and CDR2: LNHNV and YYDKDF (reference sequence). The CDR3 is 15 residues long. V gave up 0 bases and J gave up 3 bases, with 9 bases separating them. Here the CDR3 reads CATSRDVQVNQPQHF. CDR3 DNA sequence: TGTGCCACCAGCAGAGATGTACAGGTCAATCAGCCCCAGCATTTT.

V usage is TRBV4-3 and J usage is TRBJ1-2, with TRBD1 matching over 8 bases. The CDR3 extends over 15 amino acids. Germline values: CDR1 LGHNA, CDR2 YSLEER. With V trimmed by 5 bases and J by 9 bases, 14 bases remained unmatched. CDR3 DNA sequence: TGCGCCAGCAGCGAAAGAGGGGCAGGGGGCAAGAGCTACACCTTC. Translated: CASSERGAGGKSYTF.

This sequence joins TRBV6-6 and TRBJ2-4, with D possibly matching TRBD2 (5 bases). The CDR3 length is 14 residues. Germline lookup yields CDR1 MNHNY and CDR2 SVGAGI (reference sequence). V dropped 2 bases and J dropped 6 bases, with 11 bases sitting between them. The CDR3 region has the DNA TGTGCCAGCAGTTACCTCGCGGACTCAAACATTCAGTACTTC. Protein sequence: CASSYLADSNIQYF.

The chain has TRBV6-6 and TRBJ1-4, with D perhaps TRBD1 (6 bases). Germline V lookup: CDR1 MNHNY, CDR2 SVGAGI (reference sequence). Trimming shortened V by 2 bases and J by 1 base, and 8 bases separated the two germline ends. The CDR3 loop spans 15 amino acids. CDR3 nucleotides: TGTGCCAGCAGTTACAACAGGGAAACTAATGAAAAACTGTTTTTT. Encoded protein: CASSYNRETNEKLFF.

This sequence joins TRBV27 and TRBJ2-7; D unresolved. The CDR3 has 13 residues. Germline V lookup: CDR1 MNHEY, CDR2 SMNVEV (reference sequence). The germline V and J ends were trimmed by 2 bases and 3 bases, with 8 bases remaining between them. The CDR3 DNA is TGTGCCAGCAGTTTAAGACAAAGCTACGAGCAGTACTTC. This gives the protein CASSLRQSYEQYF.

The chain carries TRBV5-1 and TRBJ1-6; D is unresolved. There are 14 residues in the CDR3. The V gene's germline CDR1 is SGHRS and CDR2 YFSETQ. V was shortened by 0 bases and J by 0 bases, with 1 base between the two germline ends. The CDR3 DNA is TGCGCCAGCAGCTTGGGCTCCTATAATTCACCCCTCCACTTT. Protein product: CASSLGSYNSPLHF. The variable domain in full, with the rest retrieved from reference TRBV5-1 and TRBJ1-6, is KAGVTQTPRYLIKTRGQQVTLSCSPISGHRSVSWYQQTPGQGLQFLFEYFSETQRNKGNFPGRFSGRQFSNSRSEMNVSTLELGDSALYLCASSLGSYNSPLHFGNGTRLTVT.